This TCR beta chain was sequenced for a study of T cells after yellow fever vaccination. This clonotype was observed a few times. The target antigen is unknown. Trimming removed 4 bases from V and 5 bases from J, with 17 bases in between. The CDR3 spans 15 residues. Germline V gene lookup returns CDR1 SNHLY and CDR2 FYNNEI. Points from the study as a whole: Once the booster was given, most primary-vaccination clones reappeared, at around 96% for CD4 and over 75% for CD8. There was a possibility that FACS-sorted repertoires contained abundant clonotypes contaminating from the bulk population.

TCRdb fed the 5' RACE reads into MiXCR, producing one record per CDR3 protein. The sample lists about 340,000 distinct CDR3 sequences, 12% occurring once. The chain carries TRBV2 and TRBJ1-1; D possibly corresponds to TRBD1 (6 bases). The TCR comes from a man aged 18 to 29 who received the YFV17D yellow fever vaccine. The material sequenced was CD4+ T cells sorted from PBMCs, taken 15 days after the yellow fever booster vaccination. The CDR3 nucleotides are TGTGCCAGCAGTGCCTCCGTGAGGGGGAAGACTGAAGCTTTCTTT. This translates into CASSASVRGKTEAFF.